Following are 21 T cell receptor beta chains from one sample sequenced in a study of blood T cell repertoires in COVID-19. Profiled with immunoSEQ multiplex PCR; TCRdb holds only in-frame clones, not every one. The table has about half a million clones, approximately 83% seen once. What was sequenced was peripheral blood. Receptors were obtained from a human donor in a cohort sampled during active COVID-19.

The chain is built from TRBV5-1 and TRBJ2-5, with 11 bases matching TRBD2. With 1 base clipped from V and 5 bases from J, the junction kept 7 bases outside the gene matches. Germline CDR1 is SGHRS and CDR2 is YFSETQ. CDR3 size: 16 residues. CDR3 region: CASSLNLAGGGETQYF. In DNA form, the CDR3 reads TGCGCCAGCAGCTTGAACCTAGCGGGAGGAGGGGAGACCCAGTACTTC.

CDR3 DNA: TGCGCCATATATTTGGGAGGCTCCTACGAGCAGTACTTC. It is translated as CAIYLGGSYEQYF. This chain links TRBV23-1 with TRBJ2-7; the D gene is possibly TRBD2 (6 bases). TRBV23-1 is an open reading frame, and its role is uncertain. CDR3 size: 13 residues. V lost 10 bases and J lost 0, with 13 bases in between.

This chain uses TRBV9 with TRBJ1-4; 7 positions match TRBD1. CDR3 length: 18 residues. CDR1 and CDR2 (germline): SGDLS, YYNGEE. J was trimmed by 2 bases and V by 3 bases; bases with no gene match: 13. CDR3: CASSGTPDRDLTNEKLFF. The DNA of the CDR3 is TGTGCCAGCAGCGGGACCCCCGACAGGGACCTCACTAATGAAAAACTGTTTTTT.

The chain has TRBV30 and TRBJ1-1; no clear D gene. The CDR3 contains 12 residues. Trimming removed 2 bases from V and 4 bases from J, with 8 bases in between. The germline gives CDR1 GTSNPN, CDR2 SVGIG (reference sequence). The CDR3 nucleotides are TGTGCCTGGAGTCAGGAAGGCACTGAAGCTTTCTTT. It codes for CAWSQEGTEAFF.

The genes are TRBV5-4 and TRBJ2-1; TRBD2 aligns across 8 bases. The J segment lost 2 bases and the V segment lost 3 bases, leaving 10 bases of the junction unmatched. This CDR3 spans 17 amino acids. Germline V gives CDR1 SGHNT, CDR2 YYREEE (reference sequence). DNA of the CDR3: TGTGCCAGCAGCTCGACCTTACTAGCGGCTACCTACAATGAGCAGTTCTTC. Protein: CASSSTLLAATYNEQFF.

The chain uses TRBV11-1 and TRBJ1-6; perhaps TRBD1 as D (6 bases). V was cut by 3 bases and J by 6 bases, with 12 bases left in between. Germline values: CDR1 SGHAT, CDR2 FQDESV (reference sequence). The length of the CDR3 is 15 residues. CDR3 nucleotides: TGTGCCAGCAGCTTCCGCAGGGGCCGTAATTCACCCCTCCACTTT. Translated: CASSFRRGRNSPLHF.

This chain connects TRBV3-1 (or the pseudogene TRBV3-2) to TRBJ2-7; D gene unclear. The CDR3 spans 14 residues. Germline CDR1 reads LGHDT; CDR2 reads YNNKEL (reference sequence). V was trimmed by 0 bases and J by 3 bases, leaving 9 bases between them. CDR3 sequence: CASSQDRSYYEQYF. The CDR3, as DNA: TGTGCCAGCAGCCAAGATCGGTCTTACTACGAGCAGTACTTC.

V and J are TRBV7-9 and TRBJ1-2; D gene unclear. This CDR3 region has 13 residues. Trimming left V 5 bases short and J 0 bases short, with 7 bases between. CDR1 and CDR2 from the germline V gene are SEHNR and FQNEAQ (reference sequence). The CDR3 reads CASSEGANYGYTF. The CDR3 DNA is TGTGCCAGCAGCGAGGGAGCTAACTATGGCTACACCTTC.

V and J are TRBV6-5 and TRBJ1-1, with TRBD1 as a possible D gene (5 bases). Between the trimmed V and J ends, which lost 6 bases and 4 bases, there was a span of 15 bases. In germline, CDR1 is MNHEY, CDR2 SVGAGI. The CDR3 runs 14 residues. CDR3 loop: CASRPGTGATEAFF. The CDR3 nucleotides are TGTGCCAGCAGACCCGGGACGGGAGCCACTGAAGCTTTCTTT.

The chain carries TRBV2 and TRBJ2-7; D is possibly TRBD1 (6 bases). The germline V and J ends were trimmed by 2 bases and 7 bases, with 15 bases remaining between them. The CDR3 runs to 14 residues. Germline V gene data show CDR1 as SNHLY and CDR2 as FYNNEI. The CDR3: CASSELQGSFEQYF. Here the CDR3 DNA reads TGTGCCAGCAGTGAATTACAGGGCAGTTTTGAGCAGTACTTC.

This rearrangement joins TRBV5-4 to TRBJ2-5; 10 nucleotides agree with TRBD2. J lost 2 bases, V lost 2 bases, and 6 bases had no gene match. The germline CDR1 and CDR2 sequences are SGHNT and YYREEE (reference sequence). This CDR3 has 16 amino acids. The DNA for the CDR3 is TGTGCCAGCAGCTTACGGACTAGCGGATTACAAGAGACCCAGTACTTC. The encoded protein is CASSLRTSGLQETQYF.

Only one count was recorded for this clone. The same CDR3 is also encoded by other DNA sequences in this sample. The chain links TRBV28 to TRBJ2-2; a weak D match, TRBD2 (5 bases). The CDR3 extends over 14 amino acids. Trimming removed 5 bases at V and 1 base at J, with 8 bases between. Germline V gives CDR1 MDHEN, CDR2 SYDVKM. CDR3 sequence reads: CASSPGVNTGELFF. The CDR3, as DNA: TGTGCCAGCAGTCCCGGGGTGAACACCGGGGAGCTGTTTTTT.

The chain joins TRBV10-3 to TRBJ1-1; possibly TRBD1 for D (5 bases). V lost 6 bases to trimming and J lost 1 base, with 18 bases between them. This CDR3 region has 16 residues. Germline lookup yields CDR1 ENHRY and CDR2 SYGVKD. Here the CDR3 DNA reads TGTGCCATCAGGGCTAGATCGGGACTCGGGAACACTGAAGCTTTCTTT. Amino acid sequence: CAIRARSGLGNTEAFF.

The V gene is TRBV3-1 (or the pseudogene TRBV3-2), the J gene TRBJ2-5; TRBD2 aligns across 8 bases. Germline assignment: CDR1 LGHDT and CDR2 YNNKEL (reference sequence). V shed 4 bases, J shed 5 bases, and the junction held 18 bases outside the gene matches. The CDR3 sequence is 18 residues long. Here the CDR3 reads CASSPSLVSGIPGETQYF. The CDR3 coding sequence is TGTGCCAGCAGCCCCTCTTTGGTTAGCGGGATCCCGGGGGAGACCCAGTACTTC.

The V call is TRBV28, the J call TRBJ1-5, with D possibly TRBD1 on 6 matching bases. CDR1 is MDHEN, CDR2 SYDVKM, per germline. The V gene lost 1 base and the J gene lost 7 bases, with 8 bases spanning the gap. The CDR3 has 13 amino acids. The CDR3 nucleotides read TGTGCCAGCAGTTTATACAGGGACCAGCCCCAGCATTTT. This gives the protein CASSLYRDQPQHF. Full variable domain (rest looked up from reference TRBV28 and TRBJ1-5): DVKVTQSSRYLVKRTGEKVFLECVQDMDHENMFWYRQDPGLGLRLIYFSYDVKMKEKGDIPEGYSVSREKKERFSLILESASTNQTSMYLCASSLYRDQPQHFGDGTRLSIL.

V and J are TRBV29-1 and TRBJ1-2; D unresolved. V dropped 6 bases and J dropped 6 bases, with 5 bases sitting between them. The CDR3 is made up of 9 amino acids. Per germline, CDR1 SQVTM and CDR2 ANQGSEA. For the CDR3, the DNA is TGCAGCGTCCCCGATGGCTACACCTTC. It translates to CSVPDGYTF.

The chain couples TRBV27 to TRBJ2-1, with 10 bases fitting TRBD2. The CDR3 has 17 residues. V shed 1 base, J shed 3 bases, and the junction held 6 bases outside the gene matches. In germline, CDR1 is MNHEY, CDR2 SMNVEV (reference sequence). Written as DNA, the CDR3 is TGTGCCAGCAGTTTATTCACACTAGCGGGAAACTACAATGAGCAGTTCTTC. Translated: CASSLFTLAGNYNEQFF.

This clone was counted a few times. This chain links TRBV14 with TRBJ2-7; D may be TRBD2 (6 bases). Germline-derived CDR1 and CDR2 are SGHDN and FVKESK. The V gene lost 7 bases and the J gene lost 2 bases, with 12 bases spanning the gap. The CDR3 extends over 13 amino acids. The CDR3 DNA is TGTGCCAGCATCCGGGACTGCACCTACGAGCAGTACTTC. It translates to CASIRDCTYEQYF.

This chain links TRBV27 with TRBJ2-2; D gene unclear. The CDR3 has 14 amino acids. V was trimmed by 2 bases and J by 7 bases, leaving 11 bases between them. CDR1 is MNHEY and CDR2 is SMNVEV in the germline V gene (reference sequence). The CDR3 protein is CASSLRSHSGELFF. As DNA, the CDR3 is TGTGCCAGCAGTTTAAGGTCACACAGCGGGGAGCTGTTTTTT.

This clone was recorded a few times. The V call is TRBV4-2, the J call TRBJ2-1, with 7 bases matching TRBD2. The V segment lost 6 bases and the J segment 7 bases; nucleotides outside the gene matches: 12. The germline gives CDR1 LGHNA, CDR2 YNFKEQ. The CDR3 has 15 residues. In DNA, the CDR3 is TGTGCCAGCAGTTTCCTCCCCGGGGGGAAGAATGAGCAGTTCTTC. This sequence encodes CASSFLPGGKNEQFF.

The rearrangement links TRBV28 to TRBJ1-2; 8 positions agree with TRBD1. This CDR3 region has 13 residues. The germline V gene encodes CDR1 MDHEN and CDR2 SYDVKM. The V and J ends lost 5 bases and 5 bases, in that order; junction bases with no gene match: 4. CDR3 nucleotide sequence: TGTGCCAGCAGTCAGGGGGCCCCATATGGCTACACCTTC. This encodes CASSQGAPYGYTF.